These T cell receptor beta chains were read from a single sample in a study of T cell responses to AZD1222 COVID-19 vaccine. Clones were sequenced by immunoSEQ multiplex PCR, and TCRdb holds only the in-frame ones, with some missing. Of roughly 130,000 clones listed, 75% to 90% were seen once; the top ten hold 1.5%. The sequencing here drew on peripheral blood, taken on day 0 of AZD1222 vaccination. These receptors came from an adult in good health. The CDR3 runs from the conserved cysteine through the conserved F or W. Each record gives: V gene, J gene, CDR3 protein.

v_gene: TRBV6-5; j_gene: TRBJ1-1; CDR3aa: CASVGTGMITEAFF
v_gene: TRBV19; j_gene: TRBJ2-3; CDR3aa: CASANGQEEQDTQYF
v_gene: TRBV6-1; j_gene: TRBJ2-3; CDR3aa: CASSEVHRSTQYF
v_gene: TRBV4-3; j_gene: TRBJ1-5; CDR3aa: CASSQDLGRWDSNQPQHF
v_gene: TRBV19; j_gene: TRBJ1-1; CDR3aa: CASSTRQGTETEAFF
v_gene: TRBV4-1; j_gene: TRBJ2-5; CDR3aa: CASSQDDRERETQYF
v_gene: TRBV5-1; j_gene: TRBJ1-2; CDR3aa: CASSLRGEDYGYTF
v_gene: TRBV19; j_gene: TRBJ1-6; CDR3aa: CASSNSQGRGDSPLHF
v_gene: TRBV7-9; j_gene: TRBJ1-2; CDR3aa: CASSFGTYPGMNYGYTF
v_gene: TRBV30; j_gene: TRBJ2-7; CDR3aa: CAWSKLAMSYEQYF
v_gene: TRBV28; j_gene: TRBJ1-1; CDR3aa: CASSTIGQGRAEAFF
v_gene: TRBV7-8; j_gene: TRBJ2-7; CDR3aa: CASSAYYEQYF
v_gene: TRBV7-9; j_gene: TRBJ2-7; CDR3aa: CASSPAGGGRPHEQYF
v_gene: TRBV6-4; j_gene: TRBJ1-1; CDR3aa: CASRAESNTEAFF
v_gene: TRBV29-1; j_gene: TRBJ2-5; CDR3aa: CSAHRQRQETQYF
v_gene: TRBV6-5; j_gene: TRBJ2-6; CDR3aa: CASSYGSSGANVLTF
v_gene: TRBV5-1; j_gene: TRBJ1-2; CDR3aa: CASRSDGAEIDGYTF
v_gene: TRBV29-1; j_gene: TRBJ2-3; CDR3aa: CSVLGTSGGRSTDTQYF
v_gene: TRBV28; j_gene: TRBJ1-2; CDR3aa: CAAHSGNYGYTF
v_gene: TRBV28; j_gene: TRBJ1-4; CDR3aa: CASIEQGASEKLFF
v_gene: TRBV28; j_gene: TRBJ2-1; CDR3aa: CASSPRDRGVLIWNEQFF
v_gene: TRBV5-1; j_gene: TRBJ1-4; CDR3aa: CASSFDSRASEELFF
v_gene: TRBV28; j_gene: TRBJ1-3; CDR3aa: CASSSPGTGNTIYF
v_gene: TRBV6-5; j_gene: TRBJ1-1; CDR3aa: CASRDGTNMNTEAFF
v_gene: TRBV4-1; j_gene: TRBJ2-5; CDR3aa: CASSQRTSGGAEETQYF
v_gene: TRBV5-4; j_gene: TRBJ2-7; CDR3aa: CASSLQGHNYEQYF
v_gene: TRBV27; j_gene: TRBJ1-6; CDR3aa: CASSFTYYSPLHF
v_gene: TRBV29-1; j_gene: TRBJ1-2; CDR3aa: CSVEYVRGANYGYTF
v_gene: TRBV19; j_gene: TRBJ1-6; CDR3aa: CASSIDYRSPLHF